Below are 24 T cell receptor beta chains sequenced from a single sample in a study of blood T cell repertoires in COVID-19 (dated by TCRdb to between 2020 and 2021). The method behind the library was the immunoSEQ multiplex PCR assay. What TCRdb holds here is the immuneACCESS table cut down to in-frame rearrangements. Part of the clones is not present; checked against another copy, under half of the missing clones reflect an unresolved V gene, and the others are unexplained. This sample comprises about 250,000 clones, approximately 90% of them detected only once. The top ten constitute roughly 6% of the sample. Sequenced input: peripheral blood. Every receptor here comes from a young woman with COVID-19, enrolled during active disease.

V usage is TRBV6-6 and J usage is TRBJ1-2, with D perhaps matching TRBD1 (6 bases). CDR3 length: 15 residues. V dropped 3 bases and J dropped 2 bases, with 13 bases sitting between them. CDR1 and CDR2 from the germline V gene are MNHNY and SVGAGI (reference sequence). CDR3: CASSYYRDRNYGYTF. CDR3 in DNA: TGTGCCAGCAGTTATTACAGGGATAGGAACTATGGCTACACCTTC.

The rearrangement uses TRBV19 and TRBJ1-4, with a possible D match to TRBD1 (6 bases). Trimming took 5 bases from V and 1 from J, leaving 11 bases between them. Germline loops: CDR1 LNHDA, CDR2 SQIVND (reference sequence). This CDR3 region has 15 residues. As DNA, the CDR3 is TGTGCCAGTAGTGCGACAGGTTTAACTAATGAAAAACTGTTTTTT. Translating gives CASSATGLTNEKLFF.

This chain links TRBV24-1 with TRBJ2-2, with D possibly matching TRBD2 (6 bases). Germline V CDR1 and CDR2: KGHDR, SFDVKD. Trimming took off 5 bases at V and 7 bases at J, with 13 bases between the two ends. This CDR3 is 14 amino acids long. The CDR3 loop reads CATSVRTGGGELFF. CDR3 in DNA: TGTGCCACCAGTGTCAGGACCGGGGGCGGGGAGCTGTTTTTT.

This chain joins TRBV6-2 or TRBV6-3 and TRBJ2-5, with 9 positions matching TRBD2. Germline assignment: CDR1 MNHEY and CDR2 SVGEGT. The V and J ends lost 2 bases and 1 base, in that order; junction bases with no gene match: 5. This CDR3 is 16 amino acids long. This chain's CDR3 is CASSYDRRGGQETQYF. The CDR3 DNA reads TGTGCCAGCAGTTACGATAGGCGGGGGGGCCAAGAGACCCAGTACTTC.

This sequence joins TRBV5-6 and TRBJ1-2, with TRBD1 as a possible D gene (5 bases). The germline V and J ends were trimmed by 4 bases and 8 bases, with 18 bases remaining between them. The CDR3 runs to 14 residues. CDR1 is SGHDT and CDR2 is YYEEEE in the germline V gene. CDR3 amino acids: CASSRLWGEEGYTF. Written as DNA, the CDR3 is TGTGCCAGCAGCCGACTATGGGGGGAGGAAGGCTACACCTTC. Full variable domain (outside the CDR3, taken from reference TRBV5-6 and TRBJ1-2): DAGVTQSPTHLIKTRGQQVTLRCSPKSGHDTVSWYQQALGQGPQFIFQYYEEEERQRGNFPDRFSGHQFPNYSSELNVNALLLGDSALYLCASSRLWGEEGYTFGSGTRLTVV.

The rearrangement joins TRBV5-1 to TRBJ1-5, with TRBD1 identical over 8 bases. The CDR3 totals 14 residues. Trimming cost V 4 bases and J 7 bases; bases outside gene matches: 7. Looked up from germline, CDR1 is SGHRS and CDR2 is YFSETQ. DNA of the CDR3: TGCGCCAGCAGCGAGACAGGGGTTGGGCAGCCCCAGCATTTT. As protein: CASSETGVGQPQHF. Complete variable domain (other parts from reference TRBV5-1 and TRBJ1-5): KAGVTQTPRYLIKTRGQQVTLSCSPISGHRSVSWYQQTPGQGLQFLFEYFSETQRNKGNFPGRFSGRQFSNSRSEMNVSTLELGDSALYLCASSETGVGQPQHFGDGTRLSIL.

This rearrangement joins TRBV10-2 to TRBJ2-7, with 9 bases matching TRBD2. The CDR3 is 19 amino acids. CDR1 and CDR2 (germline): WSHSY, SAAADI. V shed 6 bases, J shed 0 bases, and the junction held 18 bases outside the gene matches. The CDR3: CASSAAYRGGRASSYEQYV. The DNA for the CDR3 is TGCGCCAGCAGCGCCGCTTACCGGGGCGGGAGGGCCAGCTCCTACGAGCAGTACGTC.

The CDR3 protein is CASSTLGQGWGKSSYNEQFF. The DNA of the CDR3 is TGTGCCAGTAGTACCCTCGGGCAGGGGTGGGGGAAAAGCTCCTACAATGAGCAGTTCTTC. The V gene is TRBV19, the J gene TRBJ2-1, with a tentative D call TRBD1 (6 bases). V shed 4 bases and J shed 0 bases, with 25 bases lying between them. In germline, CDR1 is LNHDA, CDR2 SQIVND (reference sequence). CDR3 length: 20 residues.

J is TRBJ2-2 and V is TRBV7-2; D is uncertain. The CDR3 sequence is 15 residues long. CDR1 is SGHTA, CDR2 FQGNSA, per germline. Trimming took off 5 bases at V and 2 bases at J, with 12 bases between the two ends. Here the CDR3 reads CASSALTLNTGELFF. CDR3 DNA sequence: TGTGCCAGCAGCGCTCTGACTTTAAACACCGGGGAGCTGTTTTTT.

This clone was picked up one time. The chain couples TRBV7-9 to TRBJ2-3; D unclear. Trimming pared 1 base from V and 4 bases from J, leaving 12 bases between. CDR1 is SEHNR, CDR2 FQNEAQ, per germline (reference sequence). The length of the CDR3 is 15 residues. Here the CDR3 DNA reads TGTGCCAGCAGCTTAGTAGGCAAGGAGCCAGATACGCAGTATTTT. Its protein is CASSLVGKEPDTQYF.

The V and J genes are TRBV29-1 and TRBJ1-1, with 11 bases aligning to TRBD1. CDR3 size: 14 residues. The V segment lost 1 base and the J segment 3 bases; nucleotides outside the gene matches: 1. CDR1 is SQVTM, CDR2 ANQGSEA, per germline. The chain's CDR3 is CSVEGTGGHTEAFF. In DNA form, the CDR3 reads TGCAGCGTTGAAGGGACAGGGGGCCACACTGAAGCTTTCTTT. The complete variable domain, with remaining parts taken from reference TRBV29-1 and TRBJ1-1, reads SAVISQKPSRDICQRGTSLTIQCQVDSQVTMMFWYRQQPGQSLTLIATANQGSEATYESGFVIDKFPISRPNLTFSTLTVSNMSPEDSSIYLCSVEGTGGHTEAFFGQGTRLTVV.

This clone was found a few times. The CDR3 loop reads CASSWEGNHNEQFF. The CDR3 nucleotides read TGTGCCAGCAGCTGGGAGGGGAACCACAATGAGCAGTTCTTC. The chain links TRBV7-9 to TRBJ2-1; 7 nucleotides align to TRBD2. The CDR3 has 14 amino acids. Germline V gene data show CDR1 as SEHNR and CDR2 as FQNEAQ (reference sequence). V lost 4 bases, J lost 5 bases, and 5 bases stayed unmatched.

The chain recombines TRBV18 with TRBJ1-3; D possibly corresponds to TRBD1 (6 bases). The V end was cut by 2 bases, the J end by 0 bases, with 17 bases between. CDR1 and CDR2 (germline): KGHSH, LQKENI. There are 18 residues in the CDR3. The chain's CDR3 is CASSPAAGALRSGNTIYF. For the CDR3, the DNA is TGTGCCAGCTCACCAGCGGCGGGGGCACTTCGCTCTGGAAACACCATATATTTT.

The rearrangement links TRBV6-5 to TRBJ1-5, with TRBD1 identical over 8 bases. This CDR3 region has 14 residues. After removal of 7 bases from V and 3 bases from J, the junction contained 5 bases not matched to a gene. Germline values: CDR1 MNHEY, CDR2 SVGAGI. CDR3 nucleotide sequence: TGTGCCAGCACCGAGGACAGGGTCAATCAGCCCCAGCATTTT. Its protein is CASTEDRVNQPQHF.

The chain couples TRBV24-1 to TRBJ2-1; D is possibly TRBD2 (6 bases). The CDR3 length is 13 residues. The V gene's germline CDR1 is KGHDR and CDR2 SFDVKD. With 8 bases removed from V and 9 bases from J, the gap between germline ends came to 16 bases. The CDR3 bases are TGTGCCACCACTAAGGAGGGCTCGGGTGAGCAGTTCTTC. Protein: CATTKEGSGEQFF.

The rearrangement links TRBV12-5 to TRBJ1-5; perhaps TRBD1 as D (6 bases). Germline V gene sequence: CDR1 LGHNT, CDR2 FRNRAP. This CDR3 has 17 residues. Deletions cut 2 bases from V and 5 bases from J, with 19 bases between. The CDR3 DNA reads as TGTGCTAGTGGTTTGACACATAGACAGGTGCCATATCAGCCCCAGCATTTT. Its translation: CASGLTHRQVPYQPQHF. The full variable domain, its missing parts supplied by reference TRBV12-5 and TRBJ1-5, is DARVTQTPRHKVTEMGQEVTMRCQPILGHNTVFWYRQTMMQGLELLAYFRNRAPLDDSGMPKDRFSAEMPDATLATLKIQPSEPRDSAVYFCASGLTHRQVPYQPQHFGDGTRLSIL.

The chain employs TRBV13 and TRBJ2-1; D might be TRBD1 (6 bases). Germline V gene sequence: CDR1 PRHDT, CDR2 FYEKMQ (reference sequence). V dropped 2 bases and J dropped 3 bases, with 11 bases sitting between them. CDR3 length: 15 amino acids. This CDR3 reads CASSLSRGIYNEQFF. In DNA, the CDR3 is TGTGCCAGCAGCTTATCCAGGGGCATCTACAATGAGCAGTTCTTC.

This clone was detected only a few times. The gene calls are TRBV12-2 and TRBJ1-1; the table gives TRBD1 as D, unverified against the DNA. TRBV12-2 is classified as a pseudogene. The CDR3 has 18 amino acids. This chain's CDR3 is CASRYDRAPMTGNTEAFF. The CDR3, as DNA: TGTGCAAGTCGCTACGACAGGGCCCCAATGACTGGGAACACTGAAGCTTTCTTT.

V is TRBV4-2 and J is TRBJ1-2, with D uncertain. Per germline, CDR1 LGHNA and CDR2 YNFKEQ. V was pared by 1 base and J by 2 bases, with 11 bases between. The CDR3 is made up of 15 amino acids. As DNA, the CDR3 is TGTGCCAGCAGCCAAGGGCCTACAGAAAACTATGGCTACACCTTC. It yields the protein CASSQGPTENYGYTF.

Comments on this clone: The junction departs from germline at one end; a sequencing error may be responsible. In DNA, the CDR3 is TGTGCCAGCAGCAGACTCCGGGGGGGAAGCTACGATGAGCAGTTCTTC. Protein sequence: CASSRLRGGSYDEQFF. The chain has TRBV11-3 and TRBJ2-1; 8 bases line up with TRBD2. The CDR3 extends over 16 amino acids. The V gene's germline CDR1 is SGHNT and CDR2 YENEEA.

This rearrangement joins TRBV19 to TRBJ1-1, with TRBD1 matching 9 bases. Trimming cost V 4 bases and J 5 bases; bases outside gene matches: 5. Germline CDR1 reads LNHDA; CDR2 reads SQIVND (reference sequence). The CDR3 is 14 amino acids. CDR3 region: CASSNTGGETEAFF. The CDR3 nucleotides read TGTGCCAGTAGTAACACAGGGGGCGAAACTGAAGCTTTCTTT.

Worth noting for this clone: One end of the junction is discordant with germline, which a read error may explain. The chain is built from TRBV6-1 and TRBJ2-1; 12 bases agree with TRBD2. This CDR3 is built from 14 residues. Germline V lookup: CDR1 MNHNS, CDR2 SASEGT. The CDR3 loop reads CAGRASGRDNEQFF. The CDR3 DNA sequence: TGTGCCGGCCGGGCTAGCGGGAGGGACAACGAGCAGTTCTTC.

The chain recombines TRBV7-2 with TRBJ1-1; D is perhaps TRBD1 (5 bases). The CDR3 is 15 residues long. Germline V gene lookup returns CDR1 SGHTA and CDR2 FQGNSA. V dropped 1 base and J dropped 1 base, with 10 bases sitting between them. The CDR3 bases are TGTGCCAGCAGCTTAGTTTCAGGGTGGAACACTGAAGCTTTCTTT. Its protein product is CASSLVSGWNTEAFF.

The chain has TRBV29-1 and TRBJ1-1; a possible D gene is TRBD1 (6 bases). The CDR3 is made up of 13 amino acids. The V end lost 6 bases, the J end lost 0 bases, and 11 bases lay between the germline ends. Germline CDR1 and CDR2: SQVTM and ANQGSEA. In DNA, the CDR3 is TGCAGCGTATCACGACAGGTGAACACTGAAGCTTTCTTT. Encoded protein: CSVSRQVNTEAFF.